This TCR beta chain comes out of a study of cytomegalovirus exposure and HLA in healthy donors. At least ten counts were recorded for this clone. Generated by immunoSEQ multiplex PCR, the TCRdb table keeps only in-frame clones and is missing some. This sample yields about 170,000 clones, of which about 89% are seen a single time; approximately 2.6% belongs to the top ten. Sequenced sample: PBMCs. The TCR originated in a man aged 18 to 30 in good health and CMV-seropositive.

This CDR3 reads CASSQAGPEAGANVLTF. In nucleotides, the CDR3 is TGTGCCAGCAGCCAAGCCGGCCCGGAGGCGGGGGCCAACGTCCTGACTTTC. The V gene is TRBV4-2, the J gene TRBJ2-6; D is perhaps TRBD2 (5 bases). Germline V CDR1 and CDR2: LGHNA, YNFKEQ. This CDR3 is built from 17 residues. V was shortened by 1 base and J by 4 bases, with 14 bases between the two germline ends.